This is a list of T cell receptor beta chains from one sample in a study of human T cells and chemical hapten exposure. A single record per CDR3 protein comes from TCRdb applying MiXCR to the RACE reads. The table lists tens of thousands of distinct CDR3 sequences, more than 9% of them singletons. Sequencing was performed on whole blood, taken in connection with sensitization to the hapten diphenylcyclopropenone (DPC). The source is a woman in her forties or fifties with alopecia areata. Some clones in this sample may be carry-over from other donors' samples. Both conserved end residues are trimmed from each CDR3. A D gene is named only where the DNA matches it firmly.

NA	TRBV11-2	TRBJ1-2	ASSFAAHSSNNYGYT
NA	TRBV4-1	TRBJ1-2	ASSLSGDAVYGYT
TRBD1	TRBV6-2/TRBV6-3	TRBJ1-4	ASSSAGTGVANEKLF
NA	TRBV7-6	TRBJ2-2	ASSLARDTGELF
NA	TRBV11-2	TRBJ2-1	ASRPLNNEQF
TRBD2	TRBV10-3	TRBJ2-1	AISGAGGEQF
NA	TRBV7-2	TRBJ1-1	ASSLGANTEAF
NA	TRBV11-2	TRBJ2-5	ASSLSPEETQY
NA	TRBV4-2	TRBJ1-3	ASSLRSPGSGNTIY
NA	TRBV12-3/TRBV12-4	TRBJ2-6	ASSFVPPTSGANVLT
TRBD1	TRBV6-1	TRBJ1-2	AGGTAATYGYT
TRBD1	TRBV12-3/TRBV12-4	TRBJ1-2	ASSLLSRGEGYT
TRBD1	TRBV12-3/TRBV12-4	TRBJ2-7	ASSDRGPYEQY
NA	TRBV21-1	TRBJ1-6	ASSKNPRTGARSPLH
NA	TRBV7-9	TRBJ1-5	ASSSTYSNQPQH
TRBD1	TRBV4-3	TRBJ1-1	ASSQGATGVNTEAF
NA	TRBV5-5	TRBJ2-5	ASSSGNSLPETQY
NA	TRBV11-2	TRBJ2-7	ASSFPRREQY
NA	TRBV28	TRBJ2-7	ASSFLGRAPYEQY
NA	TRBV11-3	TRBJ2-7	ASSLRGEYEQY
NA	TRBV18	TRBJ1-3	ASSPTGTEPTIY
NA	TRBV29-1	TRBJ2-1	SVAVQSEQF
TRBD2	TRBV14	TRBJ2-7	ASSPQVGLAGGGNYEQY
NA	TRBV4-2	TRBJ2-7	ASSRTDYEQY
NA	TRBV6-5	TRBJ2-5	ASSLYSQETQY
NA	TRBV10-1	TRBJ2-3	ASSPGVAADTQY
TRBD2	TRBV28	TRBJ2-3	ASRESGGRTDTQY
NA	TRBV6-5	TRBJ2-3	ASRRLSGDTQY